A single sample is the source of the 13 T cell receptor beta chains below, sequenced in a study of blood T cell repertoires in COVID-19 (dated by TCRdb to the early 2020s). Library construction relied on the immunoSEQ multiplex PCR assay. Held by TCRdb, this immuneACCESS table contains in-frame sequences only and omits some clones. Under half of the omission traces to an unresolved V gene where checked; the cause of the rest is unknown. The sample table shows about 160,000 clones, and about 85% are seen once. The leading ten clones occupy 2.5% to 4% of the sample. Material for sequencing was peripheral blood. The receptors originated from a human donor with acute or convalescent COVID-19. The donor label of this sample is uncertain.

The gene calls are TRBV13 and TRBJ1-4; TRBD1 aligns across 8 bases. The V gene's germline CDR1 is PRHDT and CDR2 FYEKMQ (reference sequence). The V and J ends lost 4 bases and 10 bases, in that order; junction bases with no gene match: 11. The length of the CDR3 is 15 residues. The CDR3 region is CASSSQGAPSGKLFF. CDR3 sequence (DNA): TGTGCCAGCAGCTCCCAGGGGGCCCCGAGTGGAAAACTGTTTTTT.

The CDR3 reads CASSQEARGGAHREKLFF. The CDR3 DNA follows: TGTGCCAGCAGCCAAGAAGCTCGGGGGGGGGCCCATCGCGAAAAACTGTTTTTT. This chain connects TRBV3-1 (or the pseudogene TRBV3-2) to TRBJ1-4, with a possible D match to TRBD1 (6 bases). This CDR3 spans 18 amino acids. CDR1 is LGHDT, CDR2 YNNKEL, per germline (reference sequence). V gave up 0 bases and J gave up 8 bases, with 22 bases separating them.

This clone was detected only once. The rearrangement uses TRBV28 and TRBJ1-3, with 7 positions matching TRBD1. The CDR3 contains 20 residues. V shed 1 base, J shed 0 bases, and the junction held 15 bases outside the gene matches. Germline values: CDR1 MDHEN, CDR2 SYDVKM. The CDR3 spells CASSLYFVGRGLSSGNTIYF. The CDR3 DNA sequence: TGTGCCAGCAGTTTATATTTCGTGGGCAGGGGGTTGAGCTCTGGAAACACCATATATTTT.

This sequence joins TRBV7-6 and TRBJ2-7; D ambiguous. The length of the CDR3 is 15 residues. The V gene lost 0 bases and the J gene lost 3 bases, with 12 bases spanning the gap. From germline, CDR1 is SGHVS and CDR2 FNYEAQ. Written as DNA, the CDR3 is TGTGCCAGCAGCTTAGCTCCCGCTGGCCTCTACGAGCAGTACTTC. It specifies CASSLAPAGLYEQYF.

The gene calls are TRBV7-2 and TRBJ1-2; 10 nucleotides line up with TRBD1. The V segment lost 0 bases and the J segment 7 bases; nucleotides outside the gene matches: 8. The CDR3 has 16 amino acids. Per germline, CDR1 SGHTA and CDR2 FQGNSA. CDR3 sequence: CASSLAARGQGFGYTF. In nucleotides, the CDR3 is TGTGCCAGCAGCTTAGCTGCAAGGGGACAGGGGTTTGGCTACACCTTC.

The chain is built from TRBV19 and TRBJ1-1; 7 bases map to TRBD1. The germline CDR1 and CDR2 sequences are LNHDA and SQIVND (reference sequence). The CDR3 length is 13 residues. The V and J ends lost 0 bases and 5 bases, in that order; junction bases with no gene match: 0. The chain's CDR3 is CASSIDRGTEAFF. CDR3 coding DNA: TGTGCCAGTAGTATAGACAGGGGGACTGAAGCTTTCTTT.

The rearrangement uses TRBV11-2 and TRBJ1-2; tentative D call: TRBD1 (5 bases). Germline CDR1 reads SGHAT; CDR2 reads FQNNGV. The CDR3 has 15 residues. V was cut by 2 bases and J by 5 bases, with 15 bases left in between. For the CDR3, the DNA is TGTGCCAGCAGCTTAATTCCTCTAGACAGTTATGGCTACACCTTC. Amino acid sequence: CASSLIPLDSYGYTF.

This chain connects TRBV29-1 to TRBJ1-5, with 7 positions matching TRBD1. The CDR3 contains 14 residues. The J segment lost 5 bases and the V segment lost 4 bases, leaving 8 bases of the junction unmatched. The germline gives CDR1 SQVTM, CDR2 ANQGSEA. The CDR3 here is CSVAEAGTDQPQHF. Written as DNA, the CDR3 is TGCAGCGTTGCGGAGGCAGGGACAGATCAGCCCCAGCATTTT.

The chain employs TRBV4-3 and TRBJ1-1; 11 bases align to TRBD1. Germline V gene lookup returns CDR1 LGHNA and CDR2 YSLEER. This CDR3 contains 18 residues. The trim removed 8 bases at V and 0 bases at J, leaving 14 bases unmatched. The CDR3 DNA sequence: TGCGCCAGCCTCGGACAGGGGGCAGGCCTGGTCCTGAACACTGAAGCTTTCTTT. Translating gives CASLGQGAGLVLNTEAFF.

The rearrangement joins TRBV2 to TRBJ2-2; D ambiguous. Germline CDR1 is SNHLY and CDR2 is FYNNEI. The CDR3 contains 13 residues. Trimming removed 6 bases at V and 4 bases at J, with 9 bases between. The CDR3 bases are TGTGCCAGCAGCTCGACTCCCACCGGGGAGCTGTTTTTT. This gives the protein CASSSTPTGELFF.

The chain joins TRBV6-1 to TRBJ1-5; a possible D gene is TRBD1 (6 bases). Germline V gene lookup returns CDR1 MNHNS and CDR2 SASEGT. CDR3 length: 14 amino acids. Trimming removed 2 bases from V and 6 bases from J, with 11 bases in between. In nucleotides, the CDR3 is TGTGCCAGCAGTGAAACCTCCAGGGGTCAGCCCCAGCATTTT. Translation: CASSETSRGQPQHF.

V gene TRBV7-2 combines with J gene TRBJ1-1; D is uncertain. Germline lookup yields CDR1 SGHTA and CDR2 FQGNSA. There are 14 residues in the CDR3. V was trimmed by 1 base and J by 0 bases, leaving 6 bases between them. CDR3 loop: CASSLVAVNTEAFF. In DNA form, the CDR3 reads TGTGCCAGCAGCTTAGTGGCCGTGAACACTGAAGCTTTCTTT.

V and J are TRBV5-1 and TRBJ1-5, with TRBD1 matching over 12 bases. V lost 4 bases, J lost 7 bases, and 9 bases stayed unmatched. The CDR3 covers 16 residues. CDR1 and CDR2 from the germline V gene are SGHRS and YFSETQ. CDR3 DNA: TGCGCCAGCAGCGCGGGGACAGGGGGCGCTGGGCAGCCCCAGCATTTT. This translates into CASSAGTGGAGQPQHF.